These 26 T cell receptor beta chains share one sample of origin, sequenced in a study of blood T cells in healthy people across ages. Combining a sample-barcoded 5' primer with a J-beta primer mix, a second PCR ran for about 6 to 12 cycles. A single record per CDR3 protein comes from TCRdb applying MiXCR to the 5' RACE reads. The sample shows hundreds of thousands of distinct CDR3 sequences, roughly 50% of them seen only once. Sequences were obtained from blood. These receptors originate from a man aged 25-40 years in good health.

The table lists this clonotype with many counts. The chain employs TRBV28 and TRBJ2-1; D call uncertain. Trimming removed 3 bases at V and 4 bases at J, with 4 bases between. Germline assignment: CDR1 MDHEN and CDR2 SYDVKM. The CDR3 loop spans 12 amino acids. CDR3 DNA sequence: TGTGCCAGCAGTTTGAGTTACAATGAGCAGTTCTTC. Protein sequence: CASSLSYNEQFF.

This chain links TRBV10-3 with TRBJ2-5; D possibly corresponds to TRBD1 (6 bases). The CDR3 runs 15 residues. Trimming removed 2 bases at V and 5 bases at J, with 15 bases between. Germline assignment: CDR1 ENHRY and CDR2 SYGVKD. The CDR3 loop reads CAISEPQGKGETQYF. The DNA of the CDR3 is TGTGCCATCAGTGAGCCCCAGGGGAAAGGGGAGACCCAGTACTTC.

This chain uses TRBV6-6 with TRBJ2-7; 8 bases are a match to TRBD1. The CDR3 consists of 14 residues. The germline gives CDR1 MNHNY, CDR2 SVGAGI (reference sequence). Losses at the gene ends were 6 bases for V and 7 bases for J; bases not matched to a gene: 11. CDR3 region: CASRSLQGAGEQYF. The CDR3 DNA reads TGTGCCAGCAGATCACTCCAGGGGGCGGGTGAGCAGTACTTC.

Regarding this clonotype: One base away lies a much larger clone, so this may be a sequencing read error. CDR3 protein: CASTLATGRTNYGYTF. CDR3 DNA sequence: TGCGCCAGCACCTTAGCCACAGGGCGGACTAACTATGGCTACACCTTC. The chain is built from TRBV4-1 and TRBJ1-2; D perhaps matches TRBD1 (6 bases). Deletions cut 7 bases from V and 0 bases from J, with 18 bases between. Germline loops: CDR1 MGHRA, CDR2 YSYEKL. The CDR3 runs 16 residues.

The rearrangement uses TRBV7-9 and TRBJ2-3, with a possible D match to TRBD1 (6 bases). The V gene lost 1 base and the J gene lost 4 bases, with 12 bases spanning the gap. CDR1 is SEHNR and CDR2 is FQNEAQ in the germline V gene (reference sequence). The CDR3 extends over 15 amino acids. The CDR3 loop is CASSLGTVRADTQYF. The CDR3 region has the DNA TGTGCCAGCAGCTTAGGGACAGTTAGGGCAGATACGCAGTATTTT.

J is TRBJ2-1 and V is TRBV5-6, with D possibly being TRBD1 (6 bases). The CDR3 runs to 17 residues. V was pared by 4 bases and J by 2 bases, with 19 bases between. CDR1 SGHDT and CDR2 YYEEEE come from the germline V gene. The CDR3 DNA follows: TGTGCCAGCAGCGCGTCGGACAGTCCGAGGGCCTACAATGAGCAGTTCTTC. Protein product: CASSASDSPRAYNEQFF.

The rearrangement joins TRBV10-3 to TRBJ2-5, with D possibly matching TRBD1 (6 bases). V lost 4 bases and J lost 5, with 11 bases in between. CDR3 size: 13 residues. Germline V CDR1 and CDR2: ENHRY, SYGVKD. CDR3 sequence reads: CAISAAGAETQYF. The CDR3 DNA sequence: TGTGCCATCAGTGCGGCAGGGGCTGAGACCCAGTACTTC.

The CDR3: CSVEGYPGQGNSGANVLTF. The DNA of the CDR3 is TGCAGCGTTGAAGGTTACCCGGGACAGGGTAACTCTGGGGCCAACGTCCTGACTTTC. V and J are TRBV29-1 and TRBJ2-6; 9 positions agree with TRBD1. Per germline, CDR1 SQVTM and CDR2 ANQGSEA. V lost 1 base to trimming and J lost 0 bases; unmatched junction nucleotides: 10. The CDR3 runs 19 residues.

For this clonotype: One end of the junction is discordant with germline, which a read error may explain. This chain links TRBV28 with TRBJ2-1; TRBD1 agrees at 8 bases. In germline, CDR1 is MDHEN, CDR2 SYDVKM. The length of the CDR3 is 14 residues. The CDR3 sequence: CASTGGQFYTEQFF. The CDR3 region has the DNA TGTGCCAGCACAGGGGGCCAATTTTACACTGAGCAGTTCTTC.

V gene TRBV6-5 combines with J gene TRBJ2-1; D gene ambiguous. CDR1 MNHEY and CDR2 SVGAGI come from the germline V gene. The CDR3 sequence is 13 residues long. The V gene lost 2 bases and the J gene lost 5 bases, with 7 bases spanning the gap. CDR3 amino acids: CASSYGHDNEQFF. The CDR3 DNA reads TGTGCCAGCAGTTACGGGCACGACAATGAGCAGTTCTTC.

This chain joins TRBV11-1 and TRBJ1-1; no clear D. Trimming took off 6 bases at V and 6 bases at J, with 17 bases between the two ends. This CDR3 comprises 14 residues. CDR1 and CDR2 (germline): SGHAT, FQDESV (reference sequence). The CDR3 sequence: CASRPPGDRAEAFF. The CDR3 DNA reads TGTGCCAGCAGACCCCCCGGGGATCGAGCTGAAGCTTTCTTT.

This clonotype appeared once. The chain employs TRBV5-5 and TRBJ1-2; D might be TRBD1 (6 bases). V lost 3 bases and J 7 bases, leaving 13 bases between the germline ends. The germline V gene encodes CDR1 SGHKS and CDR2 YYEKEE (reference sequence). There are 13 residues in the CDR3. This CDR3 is CASSWIQGCGYTF. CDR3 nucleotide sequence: TGTGCCAGCAGCTGGATACAGGGATGTGGCTACACCTTC.

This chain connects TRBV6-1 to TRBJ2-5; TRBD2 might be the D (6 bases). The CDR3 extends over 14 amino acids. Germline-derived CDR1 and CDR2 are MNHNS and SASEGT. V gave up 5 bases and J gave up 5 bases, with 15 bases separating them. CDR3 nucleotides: TGTGCCAGCAGTACGGGACTTGTGGCGGAGACCCAGTACTTC. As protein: CASSTGLVAETQYF.

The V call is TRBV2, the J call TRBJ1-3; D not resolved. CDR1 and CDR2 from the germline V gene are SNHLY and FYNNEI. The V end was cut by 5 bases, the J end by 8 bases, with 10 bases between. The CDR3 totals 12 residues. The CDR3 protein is CASSINRHTIYF. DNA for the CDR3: TGTGCCAGCAGTATCAATCGTCACACCATATATTTT.

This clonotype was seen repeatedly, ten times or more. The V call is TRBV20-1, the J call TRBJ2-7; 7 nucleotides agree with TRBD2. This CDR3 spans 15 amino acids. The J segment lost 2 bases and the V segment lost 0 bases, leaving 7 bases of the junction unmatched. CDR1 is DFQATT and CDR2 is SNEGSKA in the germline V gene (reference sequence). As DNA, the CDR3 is TGCAGTGCTAGAGATATCCAGCGGGAACCCTACGAGCAGTACTTC. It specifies CSARDIQREPYEQYF.

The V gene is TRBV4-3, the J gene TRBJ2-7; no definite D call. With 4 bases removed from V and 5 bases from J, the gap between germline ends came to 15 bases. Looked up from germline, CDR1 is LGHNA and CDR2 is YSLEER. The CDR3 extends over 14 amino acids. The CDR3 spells CASSPPGRNHEQYF. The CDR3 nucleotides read TGCGCCAGCAGCCCTCCGGGCAGGAACCACGAGCAGTACTTC.

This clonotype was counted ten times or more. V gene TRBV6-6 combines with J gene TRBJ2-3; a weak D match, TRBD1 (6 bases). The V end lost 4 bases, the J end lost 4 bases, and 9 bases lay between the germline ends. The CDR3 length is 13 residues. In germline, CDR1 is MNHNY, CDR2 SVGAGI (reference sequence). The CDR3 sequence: CASSFTGSDTQYF. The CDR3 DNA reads TGTGCCAGCAGTTTTACAGGGTCAGATACGCAGTATTTT.

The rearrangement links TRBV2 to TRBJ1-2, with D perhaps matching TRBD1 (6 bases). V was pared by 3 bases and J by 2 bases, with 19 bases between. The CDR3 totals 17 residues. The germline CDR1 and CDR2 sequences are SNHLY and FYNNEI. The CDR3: CASSDGQRRLDNYGYTF. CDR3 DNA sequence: TGTGCCAGCAGTGACGGACAGCGGCGGCTCGACAACTATGGCTACACCTTC.

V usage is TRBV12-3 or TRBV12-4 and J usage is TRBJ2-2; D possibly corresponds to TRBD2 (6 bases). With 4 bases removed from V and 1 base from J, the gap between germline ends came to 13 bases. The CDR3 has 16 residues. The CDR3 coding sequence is TGTGCCAGCAGTTCGGGGGACTTGAAGAACACCGGGGAGCTGTTTTTT. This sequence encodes CASSSGDLKNTGELFF.

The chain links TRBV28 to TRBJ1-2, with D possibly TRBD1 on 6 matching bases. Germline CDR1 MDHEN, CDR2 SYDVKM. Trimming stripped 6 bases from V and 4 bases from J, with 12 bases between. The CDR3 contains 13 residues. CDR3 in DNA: TGTGCCAGCAGGGCTGACAGGATCTATGGCTACACCTTC. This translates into CASRADRIYGYTF.

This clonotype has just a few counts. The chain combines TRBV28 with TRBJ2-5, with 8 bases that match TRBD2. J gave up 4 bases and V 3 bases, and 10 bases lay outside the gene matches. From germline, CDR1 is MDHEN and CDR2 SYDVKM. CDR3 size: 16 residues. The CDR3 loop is CASSFRGGTILETQYF. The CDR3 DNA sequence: TGTGCCAGCAGTTTTCGCGGGGGGACTATTCTAGAGACCCAGTACTTC.

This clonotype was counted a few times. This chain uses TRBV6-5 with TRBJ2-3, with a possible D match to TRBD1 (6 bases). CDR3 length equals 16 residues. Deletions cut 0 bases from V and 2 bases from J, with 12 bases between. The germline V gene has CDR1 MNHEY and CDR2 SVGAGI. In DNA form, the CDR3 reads TGTGCCAGCAGTTACTCCGCACAGGGCCTCACAGATACGCAGTATTTT. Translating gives CASSYSAQGLTDTQYF.

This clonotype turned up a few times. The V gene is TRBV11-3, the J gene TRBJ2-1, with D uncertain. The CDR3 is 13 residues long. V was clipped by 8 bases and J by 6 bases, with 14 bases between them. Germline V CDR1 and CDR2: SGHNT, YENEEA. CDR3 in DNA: TGTGCCAGCGGCCACGGGTACATCAATGAGCAGTTCTTC. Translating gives CASGHGYINEQFF.

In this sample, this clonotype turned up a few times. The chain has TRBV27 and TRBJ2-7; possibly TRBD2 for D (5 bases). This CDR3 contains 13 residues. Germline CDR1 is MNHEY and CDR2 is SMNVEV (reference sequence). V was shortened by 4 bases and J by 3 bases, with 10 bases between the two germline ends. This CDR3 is CASSSGFVYEQYF. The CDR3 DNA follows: TGTGCCAGCAGTTCGGGGTTTGTCTACGAGCAGTACTTC.

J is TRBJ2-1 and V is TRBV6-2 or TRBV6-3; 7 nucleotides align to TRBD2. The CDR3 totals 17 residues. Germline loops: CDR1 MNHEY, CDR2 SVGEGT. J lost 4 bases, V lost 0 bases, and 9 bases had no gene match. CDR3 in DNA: TGTGCCAGCAGTTACTCGTCCGCGGGGGTCGATTACAATGAGCAGTTCTTC. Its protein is CASSYSSAGVDYNEQFF.

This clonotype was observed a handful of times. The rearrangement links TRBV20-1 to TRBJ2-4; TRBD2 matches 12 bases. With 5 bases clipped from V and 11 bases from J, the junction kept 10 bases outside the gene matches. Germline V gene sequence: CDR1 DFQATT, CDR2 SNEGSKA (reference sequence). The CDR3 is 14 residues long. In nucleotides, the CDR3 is TGCAGTGCTGGTCAAACTAGCGGGGGGAACGTTCAGTACTTC. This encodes CSAGQTSGGNVQYF.